The next 25 T cell receptor beta chains were all read from a single sample in a study of T cell responses to AZD1222 COVID-19 vaccine. Assay: immunoSEQ multiplex PCR; the TCRdb copy retains only in-frame clones and omits some. The data contain approximately 93,000 clones, 75% to 90% of them singletons. The sequencing here drew on peripheral blood, taken 28 days after the second AZD1222 dose. These receptors originate from an adult who received the AZD1222 COVID-19 vaccine.

The V call is TRBV27, the J call TRBJ2-1; D assignment may be TRBD1 or TRBD2 (7 bases each). V shed 2 bases and J shed 9 bases, with 11 bases lying between them. CDR3 length equals 13 residues. Germline V CDR1 and CDR2: MNHEY, SMNVEV (reference sequence). The CDR3 loop is CASSLLRGGEQFF. The CDR3 coding sequence is TGTGCCAGCAGTTTACTCAGGGGGGGTGAGCAGTTCTTC.

The chain recombines TRBV5-4 with TRBJ2-1; maybe TRBD1 (5 bases). Germline V gene sequence: CDR1 SGHNT, CDR2 YYREEE (reference sequence). The CDR3 is 13 residues long. Trimming shortened V by 3 bases and J by 8 bases, and 12 bases separated the two germline ends. CDR3 DNA: TGTGCCAGCAGCTCGACAGTTTTCGATGAGCAGTTCTTC. It codes for CASSSTVFDEQFF.

The chain is built from TRBV3-1 (or the pseudogene TRBV3-2) and TRBJ2-7, with 7 positions matching TRBD1. V lost 2 bases and J lost 6; bases outside the gene matches: 22. The CDR3 spans 19 residues. Germline loops: CDR1 LGHDT, CDR2 YNNKEL (reference sequence). Here the CDR3 reads CASSQLIRETGQYRAEQYF. The CDR3 DNA is TGTGCCAGCAGCCAACTCATAAGGGAGACGGGACAGTATCGGGCCGAGCAGTACTTC.

The chain carries TRBV6-2 or TRBV6-3 and TRBJ2-5; no definite D call. This CDR3 region has 13 residues. V was shortened by 6 bases and J by 3 bases, with 11 bases between the two germline ends. Germline V gene lookup returns CDR1 MNHEY and CDR2 SVGEGT. The CDR3 spells CASSPSLKETQYF. The CDR3 nucleotides are TGTGCCAGCAGCCCTAGTCTCAAAGAGACCCAGTACTTC.

The chain joins TRBV15 to TRBJ2-1, with 7 bases identical to TRBD1. The CDR3 sequence is 15 residues long. V was clipped by 1 base and J by 8 bases; unmatched bases: 8. Germline V CDR1 and CDR2: LNHNV, YYDKDF (reference sequence). CDR3 sequence: CATSRVTGVRHEQFF. CDR3 sequence (DNA): TGTGCCACCAGCAGAGTCACAGGGGTTAGGCATGAGCAGTTCTTC.

This clone appeared once. The rearrangement uses TRBV3-1 (or the pseudogene TRBV3-2) and TRBJ1-2; 7 bases are a match to TRBD1. The junction had 15 bases not matched to a gene; V was cut back by 7 bases and J by 7 bases. Germline V gene sequence: CDR1 LGHDT, CDR2 YNNKEL (reference sequence). This CDR3 spans 15 amino acids. The DNA for the CDR3 is TGTGCCAGCAAAATGGGCGGGACAGTAGGTCCTGGCTACACCTTC. This translates into CASKMGGTVGPGYTF.

This clone came up once. This chain joins TRBV7-2 and TRBJ2-6, with D unresolved. The V gene's germline CDR1 is SGHTA and CDR2 FQGNSA. V was cut by 1 base and J by 2 bases, with 6 bases left in between. The CDR3 is made up of 15 amino acids. The CDR3 loop reads CASSLGGTGANVLTF. The CDR3 DNA reads TGTGCCAGCAGCTTAGGGGGAACTGGGGCCAACGTCCTGACTTTC.

The chain links TRBV5-1 to TRBJ1-6; possible D gene TRBD1, 6 bases. Germline V gene lookup returns CDR1 SGHRS and CDR2 YFSETQ. V lost 1 base and J 10 bases, leaving 18 bases between the germline ends. This CDR3 region has 16 residues. The CDR3 here is CASSLLHREAGSPLHF. CDR3 in DNA: TGCGCCAGCAGCTTGCTGCACAGGGAAGCTGGATCACCCCTCCACTTT. The complete variable domain, with remaining parts taken from reference TRBV5-1 and TRBJ1-6, reads KAGVTQTPRYLIKTRGQQVTLSCSPISGHRSVSWYQQTPGQGLQFLFEYFSETQRNKGNFPGRFSGRQFSNSRSEMNVSTLELGDSALYLCASSLLHREAGSPLHFGNGTRLTVT.

J is TRBJ1-2 and V is TRBV6-5, with 7 bases aligning to TRBD1. The CDR3 runs to 11 residues. CDR1 is MNHEY, CDR2 SVGAGI, per germline. Losses at the gene ends were 8 bases for V and 7 bases for J; bases not matched to a gene: 4. The CDR3 here is CASQGVSGYTF. The CDR3 DNA follows: TGTGCCAGCCAGGGGGTGAGTGGCTACACCTTC.

Only one count was recorded for this clone. The V and J genes are TRBV30 and TRBJ1-4; D is unclear. Germline V gene data show CDR1 as GTSNPN and CDR2 as SVGIG (reference sequence). The CDR3 is made up of 13 amino acids. Trimming pared 4 bases from V and 4 bases from J, leaving 10 bases between. The chain's CDR3 is CAWNTQINEKLFF. The CDR3 DNA is TGTGCCTGGAATACCCAGATTAATGAAAAACTGTTTTTT. The variable domain in full, with the rest retrieved from reference TRBV30 and TRBJ1-4, is SQTIHQWPATLVQPVGSPLSLECTVEGTSNPNLYWYRQAAGRGLQLLFYSVGIGQISSEVPQNLSASRPQDRQFILSSKKLLLSDSGFYLCAWNTQINEKLFFGSGTQLSVL.

The chain carries TRBV25-1 and TRBJ1-2; D gene uncertain. CDR3 length equals 14 residues. The V gene lost 7 bases and the J gene lost 1 base, with 13 bases spanning the gap. Germline V gene data show CDR1 as MGHDK and CDR2 as SYGVNS. CDR3 nucleotide sequence: TGTGCCAGCACAAAAGCCCAGGATAACTATGGCTACACCTTC. Its translation: CASTKAQDNYGYTF.

The chain links TRBV7-2 to TRBJ2-2; 10 bases agree with TRBD2. V was pared by 1 base and J by 5 bases, with 4 bases of the junction left unmatched. This CDR3 is built from 16 residues. Germline-derived CDR1 and CDR2 are SGHTA and FQGNSA. In nucleotides, the CDR3 is TGTGCCAGCAGCTTAGAAGTACTAGCGGGGACCGGGGAGCTGTTTTTT. Its translation: CASSLEVLAGTGELFF.

This clone was recorded once. V gene TRBV5-1 combines with J gene TRBJ1-2; TRBD1 matches at 9 bases. In germline, CDR1 is SGHRS, CDR2 YFSETQ. J lost 3 bases, V lost 2 bases, and 5 bases had no gene match. The length of the CDR3 is 15 residues. The CDR3 DNA sequence: TGCGCCAGCAGCTTAGGGACAGGGTTCGACTATGGCTACACCTTC. Residues: CASSLGTGFDYGYTF.

The chain has TRBV5-1 and TRBJ2-1; 10 bases align to TRBD2. The CDR3 spans 15 residues. After removal of 4 bases from V and 3 bases from J, the junction contained 4 bases not matched to a gene. Germline values: CDR1 SGHRS, CDR2 YFSETQ. The CDR3 DNA sequence: TGCGCCAGCAGCACGAGCGGGGGGGACTACAATGAGCAGTTCTTC. This encodes CASSTSGGDYNEQFF.

The sample holds a few counts of this clone. The chain carries TRBV6-5 and TRBJ2-5; the D is unclear. CDR1 is MNHEY, CDR2 SVGAGI, per germline. CDR3 length: 13 amino acids. V was shortened by 4 bases and J by 2 bases, with 8 bases between the two germline ends. The CDR3 DNA reads as TGTGCCAGCAGTTTTAATGAGCAAGAGACCCAGTACTTC. Protein sequence: CASSFNEQETQYF.

This clone was counted between two and nine times. The V gene is TRBV4-2, the J gene TRBJ2-7; 7 bases align to TRBD2. V shed 2 bases and J 5 bases; nucleotides not matched to a gene: 6. Germline V gene data show CDR1 as LGHNA and CDR2 as YNFKEQ. The CDR3 is made up of 14 amino acids. In DNA form, the CDR3 reads TGTGCCAGCAGCCAAAACCGGGACTACAACGAGCAGTACTTC. This gives the protein CASSQNRDYNEQYF.

The chain uses TRBV27 and TRBJ1-4; D is possibly TRBD1 (5 bases). V lost 5 bases to trimming and J lost 10 bases, with 17 bases between them. The germline V gene encodes CDR1 MNHEY and CDR2 SMNVEV (reference sequence). This CDR3 region has 14 residues. The CDR3 coding sequence is TGTGCCAGCAGTCGGACCAGGGTTGTTGGAAAACTGTTTTTT. Its translation is CASSRTRVVGKLFF.

V and J are TRBV19 and TRBJ1-3; no definite D call. Germline-derived CDR1 and CDR2 are LNHDA and SQIVND (reference sequence). Trimming took 2 bases from V and 0 from J, leaving 8 bases between them. The CDR3 runs 15 residues. The CDR3 sequence is CASSIIVHSGNTIYF. DNA for the CDR3: TGTGCCAGTAGTATAATAGTGCACTCTGGAAACACCATATATTTT.

The chain recombines TRBV6-4 with TRBJ1-2; no clear D gene. The V gene lost 4 bases and the J gene lost 2 bases, with 20 bases spanning the gap. Germline lookup yields CDR1 MRHNA and CDR2 SNTAGT. The CDR3 is made up of 17 amino acids. CDR3 sequence: CASSGWTGLTGNYGYTF. The CDR3 DNA follows: TGTGCCAGCAGTGGATGGACGGGCCTAACGGGGAACTATGGCTACACCTTC.

V gene TRBV6-4 combines with J gene TRBJ2-1, with TRBD2 matching 9 bases. Germline V lookup: CDR1 MRHNA, CDR2 SNTAGT. The V segment lost 0 bases and the J segment 7 bases; nucleotides outside the gene matches: 7. CDR3 length: 16 residues. CDR3 nucleotide sequence: TGTGCCAGCAGTGACTCTGTCGCTAGCGGGGTTAATGAGCAGTTCTTC. It translates to CASSDSVASGVNEQFF.

This rearrangement joins TRBV28 to TRBJ1-2; unclear D gene. CDR3 length: 11 amino acids. V was pared by 4 bases and J by 6 bases, with 6 bases between. Germline-derived CDR1 and CDR2 are MDHEN and SYDVKM. Here the CDR3 reads CASSSTDGYTF. The CDR3 DNA sequence: TGTGCCAGCAGTTCGACTGATGGCTACACCTTC.

The rearrangement links TRBV30 to TRBJ2-3, with D possibly TRBD2 on 5 matching bases. Germline V lookup: CDR1 GTSNPN, CDR2 SVGIG (reference sequence). V lost 5 bases and J 4 bases, leaving 13 bases between the germline ends. The CDR3 length is 13 residues. The CDR3 DNA follows: TGTGCCTGGGATCGTGGGAGCTCAGATACGCAGTATTTT. Its protein product is CAWDRGSSDTQYF.

The gene calls are TRBV30 and TRBJ2-5; D may be TRBD1 (5 bases). This CDR3 is built from 14 residues. In germline, CDR1 is GTSNPN, CDR2 SVGIG (reference sequence). Trimming cost V 0 bases and J 1 base, with 9 bases left between them. The CDR3 here is CAWSVSRGQETQYF. The CDR3 bases are TGTGCCTGGAGTGTATCTAGGGGCCAAGAGACCCAGTACTTC.

CDR3 nucleotides: TGCGCCAGCAGCCAAGATTTCCGGGCTAACTATGGCTACACCTTC. It encodes CASSQDFRANYGYTF. The chain links TRBV4-3 to TRBJ1-2, with D uncertain. Looked up from germline, CDR1 is LGHNA and CDR2 is YSLEER. There are 15 residues in the CDR3. Trimming took off 0 bases at V and 0 bases at J, with 8 bases between the two ends.

This clone was counted once. The chain employs TRBV3-1 (or the pseudogene TRBV3-2) and TRBJ1-2, with D unresolved. Germline V CDR1 and CDR2: LGHDT, YNNKEL (reference sequence). This CDR3 is built from 15 residues. V was pared by 0 bases and J by 5 bases, with 13 bases between. The CDR3 sequence: CASSQDLVVNYGYTF. The CDR3 DNA reads as TGTGCCAGCAGCCAAGATTTAGTAGTGAATTATGGCTACACCTTC.